This paragraph covers one TCR beta chain sequence. The entry originates in a study of blood T cell repertoires in COVID-19. Study at large: Sources were T cells, B-cell-depleted T cells, or PBMCs; the material itself was cDNA or gDNA.

Under the authors' procedure: Scientists estimated how many nucleated cells there were by amplifying reference gene primers. Produced via immunoSEQ multiplex PCR; TCRdb's table is partial and in-frame only. D and trimming come from the DNA, and the V and J calls and clone size come from that table. The sample has 120,000 or so clones, approximately 82% seen once; the top ten hold 3.8%. The receptor comes from a woman in her 50s with acute or convalescent COVID-19. The sequenced material came from peripheral blood.

In DNA, the CDR3 is TGTGCCAGCAGTTACTTACTAAGCGGCAATCAGCCCCAGCATTTT. Its translation: CASSYLLSGNQPQHF. The chain is built from TRBV6-5 and TRBJ1-5; D gene unclear. From germline, CDR1 is MNHEY and CDR2 SVGAGI. The germline V and J ends were trimmed by 1 base and 2 bases, with 9 bases remaining between them. This CDR3 region has 15 residues.